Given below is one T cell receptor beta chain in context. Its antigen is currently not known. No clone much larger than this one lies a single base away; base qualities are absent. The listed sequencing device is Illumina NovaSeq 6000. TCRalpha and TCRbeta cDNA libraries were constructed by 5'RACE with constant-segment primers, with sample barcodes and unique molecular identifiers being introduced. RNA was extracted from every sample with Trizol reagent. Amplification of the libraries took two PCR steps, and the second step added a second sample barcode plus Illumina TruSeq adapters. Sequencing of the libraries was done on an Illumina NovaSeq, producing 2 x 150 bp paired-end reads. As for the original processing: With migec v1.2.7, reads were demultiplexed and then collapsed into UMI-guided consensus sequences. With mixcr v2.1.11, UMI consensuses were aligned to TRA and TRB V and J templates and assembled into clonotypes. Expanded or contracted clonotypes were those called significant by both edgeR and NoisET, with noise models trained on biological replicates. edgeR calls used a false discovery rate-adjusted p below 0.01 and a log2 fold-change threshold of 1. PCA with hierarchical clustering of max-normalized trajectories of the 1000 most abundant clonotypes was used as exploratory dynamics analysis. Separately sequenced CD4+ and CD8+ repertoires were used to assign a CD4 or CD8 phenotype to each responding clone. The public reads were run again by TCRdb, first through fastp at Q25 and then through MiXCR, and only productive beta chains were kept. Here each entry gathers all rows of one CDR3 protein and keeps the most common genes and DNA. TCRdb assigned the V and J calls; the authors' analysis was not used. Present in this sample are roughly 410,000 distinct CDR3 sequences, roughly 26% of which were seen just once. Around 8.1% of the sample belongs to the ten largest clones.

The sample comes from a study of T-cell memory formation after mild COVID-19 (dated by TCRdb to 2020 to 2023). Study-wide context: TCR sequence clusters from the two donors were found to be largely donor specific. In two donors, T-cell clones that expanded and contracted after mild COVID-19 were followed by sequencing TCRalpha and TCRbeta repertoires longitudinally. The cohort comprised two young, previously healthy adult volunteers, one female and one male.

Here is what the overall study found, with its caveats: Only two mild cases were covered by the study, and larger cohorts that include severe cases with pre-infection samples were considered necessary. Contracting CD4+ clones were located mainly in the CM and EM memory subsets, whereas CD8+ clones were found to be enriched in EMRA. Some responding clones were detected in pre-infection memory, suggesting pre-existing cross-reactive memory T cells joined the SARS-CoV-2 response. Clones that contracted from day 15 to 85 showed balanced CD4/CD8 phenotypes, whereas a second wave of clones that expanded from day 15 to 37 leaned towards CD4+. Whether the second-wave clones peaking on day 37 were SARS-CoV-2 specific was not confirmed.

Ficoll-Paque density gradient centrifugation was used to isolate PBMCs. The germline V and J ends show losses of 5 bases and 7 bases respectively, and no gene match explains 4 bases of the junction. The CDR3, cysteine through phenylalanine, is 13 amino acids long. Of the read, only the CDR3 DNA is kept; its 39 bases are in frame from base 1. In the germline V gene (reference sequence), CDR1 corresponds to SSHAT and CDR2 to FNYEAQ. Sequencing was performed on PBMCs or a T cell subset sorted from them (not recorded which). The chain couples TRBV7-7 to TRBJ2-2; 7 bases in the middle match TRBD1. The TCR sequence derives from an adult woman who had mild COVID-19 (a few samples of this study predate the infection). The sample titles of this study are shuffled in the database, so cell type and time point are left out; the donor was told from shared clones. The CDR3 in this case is CASSPDRVGELFF. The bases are TGTGCCAGCAGCCCAGACAGGGTCGGGGAGCTGTTTTTT.